What follows are 19 T cell receptor beta chains derived from one specimen sequenced in a study of T cells after somatic rescue of genetic block. The data were produced by immunoSEQ multiplex PCR, yet TCRdb's version contains in-frame clones alone and is incomplete. The data contain approximately 110,000 clones, around 90% of them singletons. The sequencing sample was made of peripheral blood mononuclear cells (PBMCs). Every receptor here comes from a woman under 30.

The chain is built from TRBV27 and TRBJ2-3; 11 bases fit TRBD2. V dropped 5 bases and J dropped 3; count of bases not matched to a gene: 10. The CDR3 covers 17 residues. Germline-derived CDR1 and CDR2 are MNHEY and SMNVEV (reference sequence). CDR3: CASSPPMTSGATDTQYF. As DNA, the CDR3 is TGTGCCAGCAGTCCCCCAATGACTAGCGGGGCTACAGATACGCAGTATTTT.

The chain is built from TRBV20-1 and TRBJ2-7; perhaps D is TRBD1 or TRBD2 (5 bases each). The V and J ends lost 3 bases and 6 bases respectively, with 9 bases between them. The CDR3 sequence is 11 residues long. In germline, CDR1 is DFQATT, CDR2 SNEGSKA (reference sequence). CDR3 bases: TGCAGTGCTAGTCGGGGCTCCGAGCAGTACTTC. This encodes CSASRGSEQYF.

The chain joins TRBV6-1 to TRBJ1-2; D may be TRBD1 (6 bases). Trimming shortened V by 0 bases and J by 7 bases, and 15 bases separated the two germline ends. Germline CDR1 is MNHNS and CDR2 is SASEGT. The CDR3 contains 15 residues. The CDR3 DNA follows: TGTGCCAGCAGTGAAGCAGGGGGGGCGTCTGGTGGCTACACCTTC. Encoded protein: CASSEAGGASGGYTF.

The rearrangement links TRBV7-2 to TRBJ2-2, with D perhaps matching TRBD1 (5 bases). Germline-derived CDR1 and CDR2 are SGHTA and FQGNSA. This CDR3 has 17 residues. The V and J ends lost 2 bases and 7 bases respectively, with 20 bases between them. The CDR3 DNA reads as TGTGCCAGCAGCTTAAGTCGTGGGGCCTCATCCCTCGGGGAGCTGTTTTTT. The encoded protein is CASSLSRGASSLGELFF. The whole variable domain, filled in from reference TRBV7-2 and TRBJ2-2, reads GAGVSQSPSNKVTEKGKDVELRCDPISGHTALYWYRQSLGQGLEFLIYFQGNSAPDKSGLPSDRFSAERTGGSVSTLTIQRTQQEDSAVYLCASSLSRGASSLGELFFGEGSRLTVL.

The gene calls are TRBV30 and TRBJ2-1; tentatively, D is TRBD2 (7 bases). The germline V and J ends were trimmed by 0 bases and 0 bases, with 21 bases remaining between them. This CDR3 contains 19 residues. Germline CDR1 and CDR2: GTSNPN and SVGIG (reference sequence). CDR3 sequence (DNA): TGTGCCTGGAGTGTAAGGCCCTGGCGGGGGCCTAGCTCCTACAATGAGCAGTTCTTC. It translates to CAWSVRPWRGPSSYNEQFF.

The rearrangement joins TRBV11-2 to TRBJ2-1; possible D gene TRBD2, 6 bases. The CDR3 covers 15 residues. CDR1 SGHAT and CDR2 FQNNGV come from the germline V gene. The germline V and J ends were trimmed by 2 bases and 4 bases, with 12 bases remaining between them. In DNA form, the CDR3 reads TGTGCCAGCAGCTTAATTCGCGGGGAGTACAATGAGCAGTTCTTC. Translation: CASSLIRGEYNEQFF.

V and J are TRBV18 and TRBJ2-7; TRBD2 aligns across 9 bases. CDR1 is KGHSH, CDR2 LQKENI, per germline. V trimming: 6 bases; J trimming: 5 bases; junction bases outside the gene matches: 8. The CDR3 totals 14 residues. CDR3 DNA sequence: TGTGCCAGCTCCCCGGGACTAGCTGGGGACGAGCAGTACTTC. Its protein is CASSPGLAGDEQYF. The whole variable domain, remainder taken from reference TRBV18 and TRBJ2-7, is NAGVMQNPRHLVRRRGQEARLRCSPMKGHSHVYWYRQLPEEGLKFMVYLQKENIIDESGMPKERFSAEFPKEGPSILRIQQVVRGDSAAYFCASSPGLAGDEQYFGPGTRLTVT.

The chain uses TRBV4-3 and TRBJ2-4; 8 bases are a match to TRBD2. The CDR3 has 18 residues. Trimming cost V 2 bases and J 0 bases; bases outside gene matches: 9. CDR1 is LGHNA, CDR2 YSLEER, per germline. CDR3 region: CASSQYGGAAGAKNIQYF. The CDR3 bases are TGCGCCAGCAGCCAATACGGGGGGGCCGCAGGAGCCAAAAACATTCAGTACTTC.

V gene TRBV5-5 combines with J gene TRBJ2-1, with D maybe TRBD2 (6 bases). Germline V gives CDR1 SGHKS, CDR2 YYEKEE (reference sequence). V lost 2 bases and J 3 bases, leaving 12 bases between the germline ends. The CDR3 is 15 amino acids. The CDR3 spells CASSFLQEGYNEQFF. CDR3 nucleotide sequence: TGTGCCAGCAGCTTTTTACAGGAGGGCTACAATGAGCAGTTCTTC.

The rearrangement uses TRBV19 and TRBJ2-2; D may be TRBD1 (5 bases). The CDR3 covers 13 residues. Germline V CDR1 and CDR2: LNHDA, SQIVND (reference sequence). With 11 bases removed from V and 4 bases from J, the gap between germline ends came to 14 bases. The DNA of the CDR3 is TGTGCCTCTATGGGCCAGGGCACCGGGGAGCTGTTTTTT. Residues: CASMGQGTGELFF.

This clone was observed a few times. The V gene is TRBV5-4, the J gene TRBJ1-2, with a possible D match to TRBD1 (5 bases). Germline CDR1 and CDR2: SGHNT and YYREEE (reference sequence). The V gene lost 0 bases and the J gene lost 6 bases, with 12 bases spanning the gap. The CDR3 length is 14 residues. In DNA form, the CDR3 reads TGTGCCAGCAGCTTGGAGGTGCAGGGCCATGGCTACACCTTC. As protein: CASSLEVQGHGYTF.

In DNA form, the CDR3 reads TGTGCCAGCAGCATCGGACCCTCTGGCAATCAGCCCCAGCATTTT. Its protein is CASSIGPSGNQPQHF. The gene calls are TRBV5-4 and TRBJ1-5; no reliable D call. The V end lost 4 bases, the J end lost 2 bases, and 13 bases lay between the germline ends. Germline V lookup: CDR1 SGHNT, CDR2 YYREEE (reference sequence). The CDR3 has 15 amino acids.

The CDR3 sequence: CASNQMDRPYTDTQYF. The CDR3 DNA reads TGTGCCAGCAACCAGATGGACAGGCCTTACACAGATACGCAGTATTTT. The chain has TRBV28 and TRBJ2-3; 7 positions agree with TRBD1. Germline CDR1 and CDR2: MDHEN and SYDVKM. V trimming: 7 bases; J trimming: 2 bases; junction bases outside the gene matches: 12. This CDR3 has 16 amino acids.

The chain employs TRBV9 and TRBJ1-6; D gene uncertain. The length of the CDR3 is 14 residues. The germline gives CDR1 SGDLS, CDR2 YYNGEE. Trimming stripped 3 bases from V and 8 bases from J, with 12 bases between. The CDR3 DNA sequence: TGTGCCAGCAGCGCAGAGGGCGGAGATTCACCCCTCCACTTT. This encodes CASSAEGGDSPLHF.

The V call is TRBV11-3, the J call TRBJ1-2, with unresolved D. Deletions cut 5 bases from V and 4 bases from J, with 8 bases between. The V gene's germline CDR1 is SGHNT and CDR2 YENEEA. The CDR3 has 12 residues. CDR3: CASSQDIYGYTF. The CDR3, as DNA: TGTGCCAGCAGCCAAGACATCTATGGCTACACCTTC.

The chain carries TRBV19 and TRBJ2-4; perhaps TRBD1 as D (6 bases). The CDR3 runs to 14 residues. CDR1 and CDR2 (germline): LNHDA, SQIVND (reference sequence). Trimming removed 5 bases at V and 7 bases at J, with 15 bases between. CDR3 nucleotides: TGTGCCAGTAGTGCCACAGGGAGAGAGAACATTCAGTACTTC. Its translation is CASSATGRENIQYF.

This rearrangement joins TRBV7-2 to TRBJ1-4; TRBD1 matches at 10 bases. J was trimmed by 5 bases and V by 1 base; bases with no gene match: 1. There are 15 residues in the CDR3. Germline CDR1 SGHTA, CDR2 FQGNSA. CDR3 region: CASSLVGQGNEKLFF. In DNA form, the CDR3 reads TGTGCCAGCAGCTTAGTGGGACAGGGGAATGAAAAACTGTTTTTT.

J is TRBJ1-1 and V is TRBV6-1; weak D call: TRBD1 (5 bases). Germline CDR1 reads MNHNS; CDR2 reads SASEGT. Trimming pared 4 bases from V and 5 bases from J, leaving 14 bases between. The CDR3 spans 14 residues. The CDR3 DNA is TGTGCCAGCAGTGGGGCCCAGGGAAGGACTGAAGCTTTCTTT. Its translation is CASSGAQGRTEAFF.

This clone showed up just a few times. The gene calls are TRBV4-3 and TRBJ2-3; the match to TRBD2 covers 10 bases. Germline V lookup: CDR1 LGHNA, CDR2 YSLEER. The CDR3 contains 17 residues. V was clipped by 0 bases and J by 6 bases; unmatched bases: 9. The CDR3 region has the DNA TGCGCCAGCAGCCAAGATCGAGCGGGGGGGCCTGGGGATACGCAGTATTTT. Protein sequence: CASSQDRAGGPGDTQYF.